One sample yielded the 30 T cell receptor beta chains listed below, sequenced in a study of blood T cell repertoires in COVID-19. Only in-frame clones appear in the TCRdb table, and some are missing; sequencing was by immunoSEQ multiplex PCR. The table lists roughly 26,000 clones, 82% of them singletons. Sequenced sample: peripheral blood. The receptors were sampled from a human donor in a cohort sampled during active COVID-19.

J is TRBJ2-1 and V is TRBV3-1 (or the pseudogene TRBV3-2), with TRBD2 identical over 11 bases. Germline lookup yields CDR1 LGHDT and CDR2 YNNKEL (reference sequence). The CDR3 has 18 amino acids. Trimming at V came to 3 bases and at J to 3 bases, leaving 10 bases not matched to a gene. In DNA, the CDR3 is TGTGCCAGCAGCCACGGGGGCCCCGGGACTAGCGGCTACAATGAGCAGTTCTTC. Translation: CASSHGGPGTSGYNEQFF.

The chain is built from TRBV27 and TRBJ2-7; 7 nucleotides match TRBD1. Germline V CDR1 and CDR2: MNHEY, SMNVEV (reference sequence). There are 14 residues in the CDR3. Trimming at V came to 6 bases and at J to 0 bases, leaving 5 bases not matched to a gene. Here the CDR3 DNA reads TGTGCCAGCAGGGCCGGGACAGCCTCCTACGAGCAGTACTTC. The encoded protein is CASRAGTASYEQYF.

This clone was seen more than once but under ten times. V and J are TRBV19 and TRBJ1-2, with 7 nucleotides matching TRBD1. This CDR3 is built from 15 residues. V lost 10 bases to trimming and J lost 2 bases; unmatched junction nucleotides: 13. Germline-derived CDR1 and CDR2 are LNHDA and SQIVND (reference sequence). CDR3 amino acids: CATTLDQQGNYGYTF. The DNA of the CDR3 is TGTGCCACCACGCTGGACCAACAGGGGAACTATGGCTACACCTTC.

The chain is built from TRBV3-1 (or the pseudogene TRBV3-2) and TRBJ2-5; TRBD2 might be the D (7 bases). Trimming took off 2 bases at V and 9 bases at J, with 25 bases between the two ends. This CDR3 region has 17 residues. From germline, CDR1 is LGHDT and CDR2 YNNKEL (reference sequence). In nucleotides, the CDR3 is TGTGCCAGCAGCCAATTTGTCGGGGGGCAAGTTTTGGCGGCCCAGTACTTC. As protein: CASSQFVGGQVLAAQYF.

The chain uses TRBV6-2 or TRBV6-3 and TRBJ1-1; 7 nucleotides line up with TRBD1. Germline trimming cut 5 bases from V and 1 base from J; bases unmatched to any gene: 16. The CDR3 is 18 amino acids. Germline CDR1 MNHEY, CDR2 SVGEGT. The CDR3 DNA is TGTGCCAGCAGTCGGCCTGCGAGACAGGGCTTGAGGAACACTGAAGCTTTCTTT. It translates to CASSRPARQGLRNTEAFF.

The genes are TRBV7-3 and TRBJ1-3; 10 bases align to TRBD1. There are 15 residues in the CDR3. With V trimmed by 4 bases and J by 4 bases, 4 bases remained unmatched. The germline gives CDR1 SGHTA, CDR2 FQGTGA. CDR3 sequence (DNA): TGTGCCAGCAGCTCCGGGACAGGGGTGGGAAACACCATATATTTT. Amino acids: CASSSGTGVGNTIYF.

The gene calls are TRBV24-1 and TRBJ2-2; D perhaps matches TRBD2 (6 bases). The CDR3 is made up of 17 amino acids. CDR1 KGHDR and CDR2 SFDVKD come from the germline V gene. Trimming left V 1 base short and J 1 base short, with 12 bases between. CDR3: CATSDFSGGVNTGELFF. The CDR3 DNA reads as TGTGCCACCAGTGATTTTTCGGGCGGGGTGAACACCGGGGAGCTGTTTTTT.

This chain connects TRBV6-5 to TRBJ2-3; TRBD2 aligns across 7 bases. Looked up from germline, CDR1 is MNHEY and CDR2 is SVGAGI. The CDR3 is 16 residues long. Unmatched junction bases numbered 5, after V lost 0 bases and J lost 2 bases. CDR3 amino acids: CASSYSISGVTDTQYF. For the CDR3, the DNA is TGTGCCAGCAGTTACTCCATCAGCGGGGTCACAGATACGCAGTATTTT.

The V call is TRBV11-3, the J call TRBJ2-5; 9 positions agree with TRBD2. This CDR3 has 16 amino acids. Germline loops: CDR1 SGHNT, CDR2 YENEEA. Unmatched junction bases numbered 8, after V lost 1 base and J lost 5 bases. The DNA of the CDR3 is TGTGCCAGCAGCTTAGGAGTTGCGGGGGGGTCGGAGACCCAGTACTTC. Its protein is CASSLGVAGGSETQYF.

V is TRBV7-2 and J is TRBJ1-6, with a possible D match to TRBD1 (5 bases). Germline V gives CDR1 SGHTA, CDR2 FQGNSA. V lost 5 bases to trimming and J lost 7 bases, with 15 bases between them. The CDR3 length is 15 residues. Here the CDR3 DNA reads TGTGCCAGCAGCCGTAACAGGTTGGAGAATTCACCCCTCCACTTT. Its translation: CASSRNRLENSPLHF.

J is TRBJ2-5 and V is TRBV5-1; 8 nucleotides align to TRBD1. The V gene end was trimmed by 5 bases and the J gene end by 2 bases; junction bases not matched to a gene: 11. CDR3 length: 16 residues. Germline loops: CDR1 SGHRS, CDR2 YFSETQ. CDR3 amino acids: CASSSQGAGGQETQYF. The DNA of the CDR3 is TGCGCCAGCAGTTCGCAGGGGGCAGGAGGGCAAGAGACCCAGTACTTC.

The chain employs TRBV6-5 and TRBJ2-7, with 10 bases lining up with TRBD1. Trimming at V came to 8 bases and at J to 2 bases, leaving 9 bases not matched to a gene. Germline V gives CDR1 MNHEY, CDR2 SVGAGI. The CDR3 consists of 15 residues. The CDR3 region has the DNA TGTGCCAGCGGGGGACAGGGGTCCAGGGCCTACGAGCAGTACTTC. Residues: CASGGQGSRAYEQYF.

V and J are TRBV3-1 (or the pseudogene TRBV3-2) and TRBJ2-3; D not resolved. The CDR3 length is 12 residues. The V end lost 0 bases, the J end lost 8 bases, and 6 bases lay between the germline ends. CDR1 and CDR2 (germline): LGHDT, YNNKEL (reference sequence). The CDR3 is CASSQDSGTQYF. The CDR3 DNA sequence: TGTGCCAGCAGCCAAGACTCAGGTACGCAGTATTTT.

The chain has TRBV30 and TRBJ2-7; D gene ambiguous. Germline V gene lookup returns CDR1 GTSNPN and CDR2 SVGIG (reference sequence). The V end was cut by 4 bases, the J end by 0 bases, with 16 bases between. The CDR3 totals 15 residues. The CDR3 nucleotides read TGTGCCTGGACCCTTCGTGGGCACAGCTCCTACGAGCAGTACTTC. This gives the protein CAWTLRGHSSYEQYF.

The genes are TRBV7-8 and TRBJ2-6, with D unclear. The CDR3 totals 17 residues. Trimming took off 1 base at V and 2 bases at J, with 12 bases between the two ends. The germline CDR1 and CDR2 sequences are SGHVS and FQNEAQ. CDR3 coding DNA: TGTGCCAGCAGCTTAGTCGGCCAGGCCACTGGGGCCAACGTCCTGACTTTC. Encoded protein: CASSLVGQATGANVLTF.

The chain links TRBV7-2 to TRBJ2-7; the match to TRBD2 covers 8 bases. V was pared by 4 bases and J by 1 base, with 9 bases of the junction left unmatched. The germline V gene has CDR1 SGHTA and CDR2 FQGNSA. This CDR3 spans 16 amino acids. In DNA form, the CDR3 reads TGTGCCAGCAGCTCCCTTATGGCGGGAGGATCCTACGAGCAGTACTTC. Translated: CASSSLMAGGSYEQYF. Full variable domain (missing parts from reference TRBV7-2 and TRBJ2-7): GAGVSQSPSNKVTEKGKDVELRCDPISGHTALYWYRQSLGQGLEFLIYFQGNSAPDKSGLPSDRFSAERTGGSVSTLTIQRTQQEDSAVYLCASSSLMAGGSYEQYFGPGTRLTVT.

This clone has more than one count but fewer than ten. The genes are TRBV11-3 and TRBJ2-1, with D tentatively TRBD1 (6 bases). There are 14 residues in the CDR3. Germline V gene data show CDR1 as SGHNT and CDR2 as YENEEA. With 5 bases removed from V and 6 bases from J, the gap between germline ends came to 14 bases. The CDR3 coding sequence is TGTGCCAGCAGCCCCATACAGGGATCCAATGAGCAGTTCTTC. It codes for CASSPIQGSNEQFF.

The V gene is TRBV10-1, the J gene TRBJ1-1; D is possibly TRBD1 (6 bases). Per germline, CDR1 WNHNN and CDR2 SYGVQD (reference sequence). CDR3 size: 13 residues. Trimming cost V 4 bases and J 3 bases, with 9 bases left between them. The CDR3 loop is CASSGDNHTEAFF. The CDR3 DNA sequence: TGCGCCAGCAGTGGGGACAATCACACTGAAGCTTTCTTT.

This clone was picked up a small number of times. The chain employs TRBV7-9 and TRBJ2-1, with 8 bases that match TRBD2. The germline CDR1 and CDR2 sequences are SEHNR and FQNEAQ (reference sequence). The CDR3 contains 16 residues. The ends lost 3 bases at V and 1 base at J; junction bases unmatched: 5. CDR3 region: CASSLISGSSYNEQFF. As DNA, the CDR3 is TGTGCCAGCAGCTTGATAAGCGGGAGTTCCTACAATGAGCAGTTCTTC.

The V gene is TRBV7-9, the J gene TRBJ1-1, with a weak D call TRBD1 (5 bases). Germline-derived CDR1 and CDR2 are SEHNR and FQNEAQ (reference sequence). The CDR3 has 15 amino acids. Trimming stripped 5 bases from V and 4 bases from J, with 17 bases between. The CDR3 here is CASSLSEGRFTEAFF. In DNA form, the CDR3 reads TGTGCCAGCAGCCTCTCGGAGGGGAGGTTCACTGAAGCTTTCTTT.

This chain connects TRBV28 to TRBJ1-1, with D possibly matching TRBD1 (5 bases). Trimming stripped 4 bases from V and 5 bases from J, with 17 bases between. The CDR3 runs to 15 residues. Germline V gene data show CDR1 as MDHEN and CDR2 as SYDVKM. The CDR3 sequence: CASSSPRGGYTEAFF. CDR3 sequence (DNA): TGTGCCAGCAGTTCTCCCCGGGGGGGTTATACTGAAGCTTTCTTT.

The chain links TRBV6-5 to TRBJ1-4; weak D call: TRBD1 (6 bases). The CDR3 has 14 amino acids. Germline CDR1 is MNHEY and CDR2 is SVGAGI. Written as DNA, the CDR3 is TGTGCTTCCAAAGGGCAGGGGTTGAATGAAAAACTGTTTTTT. As protein: CASKGQGLNEKLFF.

The V call is TRBV6-5, the J call TRBJ2-2; D may be TRBD1 (7 bases). The V gene lost 7 bases and the J gene lost 6 bases, with 15 bases spanning the gap. The germline V gene has CDR1 MNHEY and CDR2 SVGAGI. CDR3 length: 14 amino acids. In nucleotides, the CDR3 is TGTGCCAGCACAAACCCCAGGGGGGCCGGGGAGCTGTTTTTT. This gives the protein CASTNPRGAGELFF.

The J gene is TRBJ2-3, the V gene TRBV4-2, with 11 bases lining up with TRBD2. Germline V gene lookup returns CDR1 LGHNA and CDR2 YNFKEQ. Unmatched junction bases numbered 12, after V lost 4 bases and J lost 0 bases. This CDR3 region has 19 residues. The CDR3 region has the DNA TGTGCCAGCAGCCCCCGACTAGCGGGGCTTAAATCTAGCACAGATACGCAGTATTTT. This codes for CASSPRLAGLKSSTDTQYF.

The chain recombines TRBV20-1 with TRBJ1-2; no clear D gene. The germline V and J ends were trimmed by 2 bases and 7 bases, with 5 bases remaining between them. CDR3 length equals 10 residues. CDR1 and CDR2 from the germline V gene are DFQATT and SNEGSKA (reference sequence). The CDR3 region has the DNA TGCAGTGCTAGACTAGTTGGCTACACCTTC. Translating it yields CSARLVGYTF.

This chain links TRBV6-1 with TRBJ1-3, with D possibly being TRBD1 (5 bases). The CDR3 contains 14 residues. The germline V gene encodes CDR1 MNHNS and CDR2 SASEGT. V dropped 3 bases and J dropped 7 bases, with 13 bases sitting between them. The CDR3, as DNA: TGTGCCAGCAGTGACAGGGTTGGGCTCAACACCATATATTTT. This codes for CASSDRVGLNTIYF.

This clone has just a few counts. V is TRBV27 and J is TRBJ1-1; D gene unclear. Germline CDR1 and CDR2: MNHEY and SMNVEV (reference sequence). V shed 0 bases and J shed 5 bases, with 7 bases lying between them. The CDR3 sequence is 13 residues long. DNA for the CDR3: TGTGCCAGCAGTTTATCTCGAGGGACTGAAGCTTTCTTT. It codes for CASSLSRGTEAFF.

The table lists this clone with a count of one. The V and J genes are TRBV9 and TRBJ2-7; D remains unclear. Between the trimmed V and J ends, which lost 0 bases and 1 base, there was a span of 8 bases. Germline V gene data show CDR1 as SGDLS and CDR2 as YYNGEE. The CDR3 consists of 14 residues. The CDR3 DNA reads as TGTGCCAGCAGCGTAGGTCTGAGGTCCTACGAGCAGTACTTC. Translated: CASSVGLRSYEQYF.

This sequence joins TRBV10-3 and TRBJ1-5, with 8 bases fitting TRBD1. The germline CDR1 and CDR2 sequences are ENHRY and SYGVKD. The CDR3 consists of 17 residues. Trimming cost V 2 bases and J 4 bases; bases outside gene matches: 10. For the CDR3, the DNA is TGTGCCATCAGTGAGGGACAAAACAGGGGGAGGAATCAGCCCCAGCATTTT. Its protein is CAISEGQNRGRNQPQHF.

The V call is TRBV27, the J call TRBJ2-3, with TRBD2 matching over 9 bases. This CDR3 is 15 amino acids long. With 11 bases clipped from V and 1 base from J, the junction kept 10 bases outside the gene matches. Germline values: CDR1 MNHEY, CDR2 SMNVEV (reference sequence). As DNA, the CDR3 is TGTGCCTCCTACGAAGTAGCGGGAGGCACAGATACGCAGTATTTT. This encodes CASYEVAGGTDTQYF.